The clone carrying this T cell receptor beta chain has just one count. The record originates from a study of blood T cell repertoires in COVID-19. Study-wide background: Sources were T cells, B-cell-depleted T cells, or PBMCs; the material itself was cDNA or gDNA.

The CDR3 extends over 17 amino acids. Trimming took 0 bases from V and 7 from J, leaving 19 bases between them. CDR1 is SGHRS, CDR2 YFSETQ, per germline. Using immunoSEQ multiplex PCR, the repertoire was profiled, and TCRdb retains in-frame clones only, with some absent. Found here are approximately 150,000 clones, about 89% of them singletons; the top ten hold around 6.5%. The receptor was isolated from a man older than 75 with acute or convalescent COVID-19. Sequenced material: peripheral blood. This rearrangement joins TRBV5-1 to TRBJ1-4; no definite D call. DNA of the CDR3: TGCGCCAGCAGCTTGGCGGCGGATTGGACGGGGAGTGAAAAACTGTTTTTT. Residues: CASSLAADWTGSEKLFF.